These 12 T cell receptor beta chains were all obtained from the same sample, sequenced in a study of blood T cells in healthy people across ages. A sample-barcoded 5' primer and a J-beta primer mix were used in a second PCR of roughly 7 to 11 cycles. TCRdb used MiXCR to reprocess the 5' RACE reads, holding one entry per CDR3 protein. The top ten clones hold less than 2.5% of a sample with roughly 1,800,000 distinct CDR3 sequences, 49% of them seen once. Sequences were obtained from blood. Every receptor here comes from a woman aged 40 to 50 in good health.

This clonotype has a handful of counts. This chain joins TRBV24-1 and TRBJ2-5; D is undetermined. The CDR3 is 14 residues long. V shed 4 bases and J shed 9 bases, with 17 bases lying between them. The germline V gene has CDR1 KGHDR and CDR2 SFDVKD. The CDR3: CATSDSDRLRAQYF. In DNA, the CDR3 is TGTGCCACCAGTGACTCCGACCGACTTAGGGCCCAGTACTTC.

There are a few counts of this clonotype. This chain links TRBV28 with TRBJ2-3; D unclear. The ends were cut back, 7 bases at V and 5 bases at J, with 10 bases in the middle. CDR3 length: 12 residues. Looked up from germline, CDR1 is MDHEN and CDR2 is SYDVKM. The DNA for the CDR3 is TGTGCCAGCAAAACCGTCGGAGATACGCAGTATTTT. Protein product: CASKTVGDTQYF.

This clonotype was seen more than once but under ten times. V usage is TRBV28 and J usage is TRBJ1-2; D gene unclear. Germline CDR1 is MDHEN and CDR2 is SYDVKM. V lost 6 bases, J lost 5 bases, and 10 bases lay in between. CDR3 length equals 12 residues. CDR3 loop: CASSLSVYGYTF. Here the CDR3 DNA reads TGTGCCAGCAGCCTGTCCGTTTATGGCTACACCTTC.

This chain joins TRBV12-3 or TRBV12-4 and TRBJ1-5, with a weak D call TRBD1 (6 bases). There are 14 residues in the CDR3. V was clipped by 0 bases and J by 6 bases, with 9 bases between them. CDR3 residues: CASSLAGGRQPQHF. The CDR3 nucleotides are TGTGCCAGCAGTTTAGCCGGGGGGCGTCAGCCCCAGCATTTT.

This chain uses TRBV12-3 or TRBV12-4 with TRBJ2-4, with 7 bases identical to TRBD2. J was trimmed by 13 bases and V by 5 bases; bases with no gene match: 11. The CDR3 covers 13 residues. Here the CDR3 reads CASSGRVRGEQYF. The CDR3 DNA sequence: TGTGCCAGCAGTGGGAGGGTAAGAGGGGAGCAGTACTTC.

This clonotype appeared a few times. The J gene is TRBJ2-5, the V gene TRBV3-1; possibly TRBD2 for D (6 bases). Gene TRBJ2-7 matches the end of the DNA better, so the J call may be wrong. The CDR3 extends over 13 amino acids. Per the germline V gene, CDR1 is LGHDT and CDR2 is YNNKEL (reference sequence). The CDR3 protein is CASSQVAGSEQYF. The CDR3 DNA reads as TGTGCCAGCAGCCAAGTGGCGGGGAGCGAGCAGTACTTC.

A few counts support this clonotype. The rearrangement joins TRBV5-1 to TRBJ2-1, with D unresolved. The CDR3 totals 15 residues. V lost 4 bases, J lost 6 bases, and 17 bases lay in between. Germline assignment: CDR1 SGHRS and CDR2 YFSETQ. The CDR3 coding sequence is TGCGCCAGCAGCCCCCGGGCCACCAGAGGCAATGAGCAGTTCTTC. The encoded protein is CASSPRATRGNEQFF.

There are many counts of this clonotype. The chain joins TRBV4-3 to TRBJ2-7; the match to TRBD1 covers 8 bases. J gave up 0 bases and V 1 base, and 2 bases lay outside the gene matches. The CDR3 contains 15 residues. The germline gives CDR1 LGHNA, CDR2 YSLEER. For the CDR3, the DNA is TGCGCCAGCAGCCAAGGGACAGGGAGCTCCTACGAGCAGTACTTC. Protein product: CASSQGTGSSYEQYF.

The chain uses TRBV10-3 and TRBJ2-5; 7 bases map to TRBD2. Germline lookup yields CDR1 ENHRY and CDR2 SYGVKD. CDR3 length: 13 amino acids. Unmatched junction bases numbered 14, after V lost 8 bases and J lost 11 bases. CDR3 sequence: CAIRTGQAGEQYF. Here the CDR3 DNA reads TGTGCCATCCGTACAGGCCAGGCGGGAGAGCAGTACTTC.

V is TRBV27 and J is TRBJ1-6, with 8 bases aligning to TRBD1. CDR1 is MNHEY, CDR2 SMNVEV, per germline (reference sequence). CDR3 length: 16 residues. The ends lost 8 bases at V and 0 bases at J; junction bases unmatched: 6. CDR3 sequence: CASRDRSISYNSPLHF. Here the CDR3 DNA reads TGTGCCAGCCGGGACAGGAGTATCTCCTATAATTCACCCCTCCACTTT.

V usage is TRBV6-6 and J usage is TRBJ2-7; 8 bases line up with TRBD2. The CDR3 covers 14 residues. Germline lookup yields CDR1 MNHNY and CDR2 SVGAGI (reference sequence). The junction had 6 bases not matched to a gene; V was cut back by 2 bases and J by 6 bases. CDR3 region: CASSYLGLAGEQYF. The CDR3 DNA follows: TGTGCCAGCAGTTACCTAGGACTAGCAGGCGAGCAGTACTTC.

The CDR3 region has the DNA TGCAGTGCTAGAGATTCCCGACGGGGCCGGGAAAAACTGTTTTTT. Translating gives CSARDSRRGREKLFF. The chain recombines TRBV20-1 with TRBJ1-4; D is possibly TRBD1 (5 bases). V lost 0 bases and J lost 8, with 16 bases in between. The CDR3 sequence is 15 residues long. The germline gives CDR1 DFQATT, CDR2 SNEGSKA (reference sequence).